This TCR beta chain was sequenced in a study of blood T cells in healthy people across ages. The use of a sample-barcoded 5' primer and a J-beta primer mix characterized a second PCR of roughly 6 to 11 cycles. The authors tagged each cDNA molecule using a template-switch adaptor with 12 random nucleotides. A single record per CDR3 protein comes from TCRdb applying MiXCR to the 5' RACE reads. The sample has 700,000 to 800,000 distinct CDR3 sequences, about 40% seen once. Study-wide results and limits: Underestimates were what the diversity estimates from one million T cells were considered to be.

Per germline, CDR1 MNHEY and CDR2 SMNVEV (reference sequence). V shed 4 bases, J shed 11 bases, and the junction held 14 bases outside the gene matches. CDR3 length equals 15 residues. Each sample provided at least 5 micrograms of extracted total RNA. This clonotype appeared a single time. Antigen unknown. The rearrangement links TRBV27 to TRBJ2-5, with 9 bases lining up with TRBD1. Source material: blood. This TCR came from a woman aged 60-70 years in good health. CDR3 bases: TGTGCCAGCAGTTACACAGGGGGCGCAAACAATGAGCAGTACTTC. Its protein is CASSYTGGANNEQYF.